One TCR beta chain is described in this entry. Its antigen is unknown. V was clipped by 0 bases and J by 1 base, with 8 bases between them. Germline-derived CDR1 and CDR2 are SGHRS and YFSETQ. This CDR3 spans 15 amino acids. This specimen belongs to a study of early T cells in non-severe SARS-CoV-2 infection. General study points: Reliance on VDJdb matching favored anti-spike CD8 responses; private and CD4 specificities were missed.

TCRdb itself ran the 5' RACE reads through MiXCR, one entry per CDR3 protein. The data hold roughly 55,000 distinct CDR3 sequences, with more than 12% observed a single time. The chain links TRBV5-1 to TRBJ1-5, with D possibly being TRBD1 (5 bases). The sequence came from an adult who was a healthcare worker with PCR-confirmed SARS-CoV-2 infection or an uninfected control (not recorded which). The material was whole blood, obtained at baseline. CDR3 amino acids: CASSLDGASNQPQHF. CDR3 bases: TGCGCCAGCAGCTTGGATGGGGCGAGCAATCAGCCCCAGCATTTT.